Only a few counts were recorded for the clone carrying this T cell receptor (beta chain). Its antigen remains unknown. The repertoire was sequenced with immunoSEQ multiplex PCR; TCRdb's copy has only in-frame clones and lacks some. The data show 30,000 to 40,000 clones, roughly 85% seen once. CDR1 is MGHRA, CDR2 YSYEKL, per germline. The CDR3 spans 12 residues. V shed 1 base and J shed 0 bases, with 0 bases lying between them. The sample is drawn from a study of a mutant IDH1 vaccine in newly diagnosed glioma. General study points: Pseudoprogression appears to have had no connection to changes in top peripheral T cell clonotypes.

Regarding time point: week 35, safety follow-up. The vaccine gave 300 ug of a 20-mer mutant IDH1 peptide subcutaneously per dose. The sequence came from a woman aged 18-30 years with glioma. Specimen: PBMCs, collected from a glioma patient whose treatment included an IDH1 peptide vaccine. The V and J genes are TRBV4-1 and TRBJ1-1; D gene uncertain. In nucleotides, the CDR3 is TGCGCCAGCAGCCAAGTGAACACTGAAGCTTTCTTT. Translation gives CASSQVNTEAFF.